Presented here are 10 T cell receptor beta chains from one specimen sequenced in a study of blood T cell repertoires in COVID-19. Assay used: immunoSEQ multiplex PCR; TCRdb lists only in-frame clones, some missing. There are tens of thousands of clones in the sample; approximately 88% occur only once, and around 10% lies in the top ten. Material for sequencing was peripheral blood. The source is a man at least 80 years old with acute or convalescent COVID-19.

This chain connects TRBV7-2 to TRBJ2-2, with 8 bases aligning to TRBD2. CDR1 SGHTA and CDR2 FQGNSA come from the germline V gene. This CDR3 is built from 17 residues. The J segment lost 1 base and the V segment lost 1 base, leaving 5 bases of the junction unmatched. The CDR3 reads CASSLEMAGGNTGELFF. The CDR3 coding sequence is TGTGCCAGCAGCTTAGAGATGGCGGGAGGGAACACCGGGGAGCTGTTTTTT.

Concerning this clone itself: The germline gene is not matched at one end of the junction; a read error may be the cause. The J gene is TRBJ1-2, the V gene TRBV2; 7 positions match TRBD1. Germline V gene sequence: CDR1 SNHLY, CDR2 FYNNEI. This CDR3 comprises 11 residues. DNA for the CDR3: TGTGCCAGCACCAGGGACAGTCAAGAGTTATTC. This encodes CASTRDSQELF.

The V and J genes are TRBV29-1 and TRBJ2-4; D remains unclear. Trimming shortened V by 7 bases and J by 3 bases, and 22 bases separated the two germline ends. The germline V gene encodes CDR1 SQVTM and CDR2 ANQGSEA. There are 16 residues in the CDR3. CDR3 nucleotide sequence: TGCAGCGCGGGTCACAACGAGGATTTTAACAAAAACATTCAGTACTTC. This codes for CSAGHNEDFNKNIQYF.

The chain carries TRBV28 and TRBJ2-1; D not certain. Germline V CDR1 and CDR2: MDHEN, SYDVKM. Trimming stripped 2 bases from V and 8 bases from J, with 4 bases between. This CDR3 comprises 11 residues. The CDR3: CASSLQYEQFF. As DNA, the CDR3 is TGTGCCAGCAGTTTACAGTATGAGCAGTTCTTC.

The CDR3 nucleotides read TGTGCCAGCACAGGGACTAGCGCCACAGATACGCAGTATTTT. Encoded protein: CASTGTSATDTQYF. This rearrangement joins TRBV25-1 to TRBJ2-3, with TRBD2 matching over 10 bases. The V segment lost 7 bases and the J segment 2 bases; nucleotides outside the gene matches: 3. The CDR3 length is 14 residues. Germline CDR1 is MGHDK and CDR2 is SYGVNS.

The rearrangement joins TRBV7-2 to TRBJ1-4; TRBD1 is a possible D gene (6 bases). The length of the CDR3 is 14 residues. Germline CDR1 reads SGHTA; CDR2 reads FQGNSA. V shed 1 base and J shed 5 bases, with 8 bases lying between them. The CDR3 loop reads CASSLVQGNEKLFF. The CDR3 DNA is TGTGCCAGCAGCTTAGTCCAGGGGAATGAAAAACTGTTTTTT.

V gene TRBV10-3 combines with J gene TRBJ1-2; D not certain. CDR1 is ENHRY and CDR2 is SYGVKD in the germline V gene. The CDR3 spans 14 residues. V dropped 0 bases and J dropped 3 bases, with 8 bases sitting between them. DNA of the CDR3: TGTGCCATCAGTGAGTCAAACACCTACTATGGCTACACCTTC. This encodes CAISESNTYYGYTF.

The gene calls are TRBV7-2 and TRBJ2-1, with 10 positions matching TRBD1. The ends lost 8 bases at V and 0 bases at J; junction bases unmatched: 10. Germline CDR1 reads SGHTA; CDR2 reads FQGNSA. There are 17 residues in the CDR3. The CDR3 loop is CASGKGQGQYSYNEQFF. The CDR3 coding sequence is TGTGCCAGCGGAAAGGGACAGGGGCAATACTCCTACAATGAGCAGTTCTTC.

V is TRBV27 and J is TRBJ2-1; D not resolved. The V and J ends lost 8 bases and 9 bases respectively, with 17 bases between them. CDR1 is MNHEY, CDR2 SMNVEV, per germline (reference sequence). The CDR3 totals 13 residues. CDR3 region: CASSNPGRGEQFF. CDR3 coding DNA: TGTGCCAGCTCCAATCCCGGTCGCGGTGAGCAGTTCTTC.

J is TRBJ1-4 and V is TRBV5-4; D is unresolved. CDR1 SGHNT and CDR2 YYREEE come from the germline V gene (reference sequence). V shed 0 bases and J shed 7 bases, with 10 bases lying between them. The length of the CDR3 is 14 residues. DNA of the CDR3: TGTGCCAGCAGCTTGGGAGCCGCTGCTGAAAAACTGTTTTTT. Translated, it gives CASSLGAAAEKLFF.